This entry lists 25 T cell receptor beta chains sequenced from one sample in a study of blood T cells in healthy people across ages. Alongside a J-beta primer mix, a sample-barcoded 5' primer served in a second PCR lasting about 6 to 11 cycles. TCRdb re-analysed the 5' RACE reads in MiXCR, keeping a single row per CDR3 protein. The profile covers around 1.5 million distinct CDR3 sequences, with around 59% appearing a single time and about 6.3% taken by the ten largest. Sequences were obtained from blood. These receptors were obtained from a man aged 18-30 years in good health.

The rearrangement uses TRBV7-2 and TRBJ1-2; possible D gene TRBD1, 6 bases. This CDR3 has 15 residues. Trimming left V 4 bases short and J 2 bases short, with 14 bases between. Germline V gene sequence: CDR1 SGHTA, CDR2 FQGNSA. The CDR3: CASSSDWGANYGYTF. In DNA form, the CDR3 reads TGTGCCAGCAGCTCTGACTGGGGGGCCAACTATGGCTACACCTTC.

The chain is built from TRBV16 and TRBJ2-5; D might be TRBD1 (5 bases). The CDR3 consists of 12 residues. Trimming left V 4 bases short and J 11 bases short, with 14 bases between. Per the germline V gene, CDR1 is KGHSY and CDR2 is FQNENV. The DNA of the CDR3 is TGTGCCAGCAGCCGGGCGGACAATGAGCAGTACTTC. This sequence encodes CASSRADNEQYF.

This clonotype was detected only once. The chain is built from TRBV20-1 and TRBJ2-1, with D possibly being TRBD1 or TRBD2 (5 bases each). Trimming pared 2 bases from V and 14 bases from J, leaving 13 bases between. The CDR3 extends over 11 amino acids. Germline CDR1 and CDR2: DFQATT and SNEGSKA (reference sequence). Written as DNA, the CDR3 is TGCAGTGCTAGAAGTATGGGGGTGGAGTTCTTC. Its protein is CSARSMGVEFF.

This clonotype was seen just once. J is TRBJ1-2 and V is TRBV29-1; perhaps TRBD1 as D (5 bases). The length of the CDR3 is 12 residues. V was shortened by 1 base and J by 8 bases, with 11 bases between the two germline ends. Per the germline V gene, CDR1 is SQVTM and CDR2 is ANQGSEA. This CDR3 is CSVEGGDGGYTF. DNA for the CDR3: TGCAGCGTTGAAGGCGGGGACGGAGGCTACACCTTC.

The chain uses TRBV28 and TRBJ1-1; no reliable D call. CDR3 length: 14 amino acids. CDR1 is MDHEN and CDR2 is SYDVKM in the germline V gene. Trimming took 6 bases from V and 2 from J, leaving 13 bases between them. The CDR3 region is CASRIGSANTEAFF. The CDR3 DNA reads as TGTGCCAGCAGAATCGGTTCGGCAAACACTGAAGCTTTCTTT.

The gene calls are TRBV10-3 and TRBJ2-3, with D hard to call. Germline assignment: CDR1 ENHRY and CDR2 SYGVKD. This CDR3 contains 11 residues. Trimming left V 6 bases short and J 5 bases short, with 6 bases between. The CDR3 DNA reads TGTGCCATCAGGGATCGAGATACGCAGTATTTT. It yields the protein CAIRDRDTQYF.

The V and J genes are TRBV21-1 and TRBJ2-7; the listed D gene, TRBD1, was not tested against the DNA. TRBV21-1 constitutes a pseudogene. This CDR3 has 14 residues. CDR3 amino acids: CASQWVEGPYEQYF. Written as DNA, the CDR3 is TGTGCCAGCCAGTGGGTTGAGGGACCCTACGAGCAGTACTTC.

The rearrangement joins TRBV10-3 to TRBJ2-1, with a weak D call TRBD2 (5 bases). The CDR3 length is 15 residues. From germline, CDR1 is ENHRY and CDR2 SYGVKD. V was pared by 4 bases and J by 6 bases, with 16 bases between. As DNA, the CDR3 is TGTGCCATCAGTGTTGAGGGCGTCATTGTCAATGAGCAGTTCTTC. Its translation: CAISVEGVIVNEQFF.

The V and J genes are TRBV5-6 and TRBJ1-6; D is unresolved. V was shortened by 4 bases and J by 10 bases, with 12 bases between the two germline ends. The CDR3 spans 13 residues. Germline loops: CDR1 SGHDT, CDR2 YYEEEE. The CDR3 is CASSPSRQSPLHF. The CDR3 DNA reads TGTGCCAGCAGCCCCTCCCGGCAATCACCCCTCCACTTT.

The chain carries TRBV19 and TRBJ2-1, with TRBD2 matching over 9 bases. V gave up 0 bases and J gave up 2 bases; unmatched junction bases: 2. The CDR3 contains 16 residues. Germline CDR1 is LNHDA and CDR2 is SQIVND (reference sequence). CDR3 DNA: TGTGCCAGTAGTATAGATCGGACTAGCGCCTACAATGAGCAGTTCTTC. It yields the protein CASSIDRTSAYNEQFF.

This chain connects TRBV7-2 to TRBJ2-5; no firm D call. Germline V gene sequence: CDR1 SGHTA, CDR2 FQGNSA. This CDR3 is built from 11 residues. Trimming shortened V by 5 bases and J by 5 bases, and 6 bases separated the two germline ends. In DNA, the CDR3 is TGTGCCAGCAGCCCAGATGAGACCCAGTACTTC. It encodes CASSPDETQYF.

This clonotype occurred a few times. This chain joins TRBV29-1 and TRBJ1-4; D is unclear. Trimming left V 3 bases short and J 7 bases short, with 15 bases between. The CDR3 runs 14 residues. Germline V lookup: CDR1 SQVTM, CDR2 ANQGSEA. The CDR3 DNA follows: TGCAGCGTTGAGGTTCCGGGTATGGGTGAAAAACTGTTTTTT. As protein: CSVEVPGMGEKLFF.

Here the CDR3 reads CASSLIGGRSTDTQYF. CDR3 in DNA: TGCGCCAGCAGCTTGATAGGGGGGCGAAGCACAGATACGCAGTATTTT. This chain connects TRBV5-1 to TRBJ2-3; the D call may be TRBD1 or TRBD2 (6 bases each). With 1 base removed from V and 0 bases from J, the gap between germline ends came to 12 bases. CDR1 is SGHRS and CDR2 is YFSETQ in the germline V gene. The CDR3 loop spans 16 amino acids.

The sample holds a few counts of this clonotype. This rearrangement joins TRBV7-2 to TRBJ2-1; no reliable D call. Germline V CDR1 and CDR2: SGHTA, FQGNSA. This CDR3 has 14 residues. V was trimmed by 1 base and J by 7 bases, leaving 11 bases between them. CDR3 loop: CASSLVARENEQFF. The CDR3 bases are TGTGCCAGCAGCTTAGTCGCGCGAGAGAATGAGCAGTTCTTC.

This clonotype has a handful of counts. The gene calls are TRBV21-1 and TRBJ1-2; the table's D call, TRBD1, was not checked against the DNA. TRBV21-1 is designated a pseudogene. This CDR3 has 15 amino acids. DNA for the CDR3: TGTGCCAGCATTCTCCTAGGGGCGGGACCCTATGGCTACACCTTC. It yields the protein CASILLGAGPYGYTF.

The CDR3 sequence: CASSERIMAVADTQYF. CDR3 nucleotide sequence: TGTGCCAGCAGTGAAAGGATTATGGCAGTCGCAGATACGCAGTATTTT. This rearrangement joins TRBV6-1 to TRBJ2-3; D call uncertain. Trimming removed 2 bases from V and 4 bases from J, with 16 bases in between. The CDR3 is 16 amino acids. Germline V gene data show CDR1 as MNHNS and CDR2 as SASEGT.

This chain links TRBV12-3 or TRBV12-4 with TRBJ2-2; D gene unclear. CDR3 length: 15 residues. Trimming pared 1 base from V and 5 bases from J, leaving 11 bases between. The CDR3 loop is CASSLVGPGTGELFF. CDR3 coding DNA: TGTGCCAGCAGTTTAGTAGGGCCCGGAACCGGGGAGCTGTTTTTT.

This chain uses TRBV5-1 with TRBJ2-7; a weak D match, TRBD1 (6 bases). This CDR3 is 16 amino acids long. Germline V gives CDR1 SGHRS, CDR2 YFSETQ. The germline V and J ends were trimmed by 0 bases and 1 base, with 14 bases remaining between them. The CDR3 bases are TGCGCCAGCAGCTTGGAGCCGGGACAATTTTCCTACGAGCAGTACTTC. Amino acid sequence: CASSLEPGQFSYEQYF.

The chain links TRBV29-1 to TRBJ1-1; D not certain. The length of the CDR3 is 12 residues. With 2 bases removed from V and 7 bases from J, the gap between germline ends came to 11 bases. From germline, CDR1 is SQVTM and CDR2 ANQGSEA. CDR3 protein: CSVEHDASEAFF. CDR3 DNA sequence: TGCAGCGTTGAACATGACGCTAGTGAAGCTTTCTTT.

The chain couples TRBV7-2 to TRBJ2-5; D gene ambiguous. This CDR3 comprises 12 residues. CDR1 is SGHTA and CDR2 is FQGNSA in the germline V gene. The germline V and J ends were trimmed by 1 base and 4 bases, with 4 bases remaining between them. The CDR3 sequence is CASSLEIETQYF. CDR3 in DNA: TGTGCCAGCAGCTTAGAAATAGAGACCCAGTACTTC. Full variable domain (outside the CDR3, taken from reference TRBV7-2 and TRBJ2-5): GAGVSQSPSNKVTEKGKDVELRCDPISGHTALYWYRQSLGQGLEFLIYFQGNSAPDKSGLPSDRFSAERTGGSVSTLTIQRTQQEDSAVYLCASSLEIETQYFGPGTRLLVL.

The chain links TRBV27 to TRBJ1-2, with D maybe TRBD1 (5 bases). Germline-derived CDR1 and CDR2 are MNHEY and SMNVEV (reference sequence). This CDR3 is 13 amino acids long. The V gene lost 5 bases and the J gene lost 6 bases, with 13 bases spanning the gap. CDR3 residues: CASSGGYKDGYTF. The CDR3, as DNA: TGTGCCAGCAGTGGGGGATACAAAGATGGCTACACCTTC.

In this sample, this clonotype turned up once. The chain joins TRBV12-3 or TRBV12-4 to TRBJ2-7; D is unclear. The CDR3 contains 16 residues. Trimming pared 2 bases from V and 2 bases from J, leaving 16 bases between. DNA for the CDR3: TGTGCCAGCAGTTTACCCGGGCGCTGGAGACCCTACGAGCAGTACTTC. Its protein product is CASSLPGRWRPYEQYF.

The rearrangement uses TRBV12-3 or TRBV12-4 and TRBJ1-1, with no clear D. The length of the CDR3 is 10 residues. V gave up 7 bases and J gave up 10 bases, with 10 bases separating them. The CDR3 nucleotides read TGTGCCAGCACCCCTATTGGAGCTTTCTTT. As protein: CASTPIGAFF.

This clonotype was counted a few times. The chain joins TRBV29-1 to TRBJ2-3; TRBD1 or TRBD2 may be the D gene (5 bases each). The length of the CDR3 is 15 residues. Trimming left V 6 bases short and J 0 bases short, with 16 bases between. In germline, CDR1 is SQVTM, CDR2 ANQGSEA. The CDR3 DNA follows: TGCAGCGTCGCCTCCGGGACGGCTAGCACAGATACGCAGTATTTT. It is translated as CSVASGTASTDTQYF.

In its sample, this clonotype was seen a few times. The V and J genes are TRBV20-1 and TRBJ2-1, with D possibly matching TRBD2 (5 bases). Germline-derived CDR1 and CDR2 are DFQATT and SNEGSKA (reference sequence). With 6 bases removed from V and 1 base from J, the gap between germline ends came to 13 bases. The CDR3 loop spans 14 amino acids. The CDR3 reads CSADPGISYNEQFF. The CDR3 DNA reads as TGCAGTGCCGATCCGGGAATTTCCTACAATGAGCAGTTCTTC.